A single sample gave rise to the 32 T cell receptor beta chains below, sequenced in a study of cytomegalovirus exposure and HLA in healthy donors (dated by TCRdb to the late 2010s). To prepare the library, the immunoSEQ multiplex PCR assay was applied. The multiplex PCR relied on a mix of 60 forward primers for TCR Vbeta segments and 13 reverse primers for TCR Jbeta segments. This immuneACCESS table, as held by TCRdb, lists in-frame sequences with V and J called but not all clones. Of the missing ones, under half trace to an unresolved V gene in checked studies; the others have no known cause. This sample comprises about 150,000 clones, 78% of them detected only once. The ten largest clones represent over 1.1% of the sample. The material sequenced was PBMCs. These receptors came from a male donor in good health and CMV-seronegative.

Only a few counts were recorded for this clone. This rearrangement joins TRBV10-2 to TRBJ2-4, with a weak D call TRBD1 (5 bases). Germline V CDR1 and CDR2: WSHSY, SAAADI. The CDR3 spans 15 residues. Trimming took 0 bases from V and 8 from J, leaving 14 bases between them. In DNA, the CDR3 is TGCGCCAGCAGTGAGTCTGCTTGGGAAGGGGACATTCAGTACTTC. It codes for CASSESAWEGDIQYF.

J is TRBJ1-3 and V is TRBV5-4, with 8 bases fitting TRBD1. The germline CDR1 and CDR2 sequences are SGHNT and YYREEE (reference sequence). There are 17 residues in the CDR3. The junction had 16 bases not matched to a gene; V was cut back by 5 bases and J by 6 bases. The CDR3, as DNA: TGTGCCAGCAGTTATAGTGTGGGACAGGCCAGGCAAAACACCATATATTTT. Translation: CASSYSVGQARQNTIYF. Using reference TRBV5-4 and TRBJ1-3 for the parts outside the CDR3, the full variable domain is ETGVTQSPTHLIKTRGQQVTLRCSSQSGHNTVSWYQQALGQGPQFIFQYYREEENGRGNFPPRFSGLQFPNYSSELNVNALELDDSALYLCASSYSVGQARQNTIYFGEGSWLTVV.

The genes are TRBV9 and TRBJ2-7; TRBD1 matches at 8 bases. CDR3 length: 15 residues. V lost 3 bases to trimming and J lost 0 bases; unmatched junction nucleotides: 5. Germline V gives CDR1 SGDLS, CDR2 YYNGEE. The CDR3 spells CASSATGQGSYEQYF. The CDR3 nucleotides read TGTGCCAGCAGCGCGACAGGACAGGGCTCCTACGAGCAGTACTTC. The variable domain in full, with the rest retrieved from reference TRBV9 and TRBJ2-7, is DSGVTQTPKHLITATGQRVTLRCSPRSGDLSVYWYQQSLDQGLQFLIQYYNGEERAKGNILERFSAQQFPDLHSELNLSSLELGDSALYFCASSATGQGSYEQYFGPGTRLTVT.

The V gene is TRBV9, the J gene TRBJ2-3; 7 bases fit TRBD2. The J segment lost 2 bases and the V segment lost 4 bases, leaving 4 bases of the junction unmatched. Germline V CDR1 and CDR2: SGDLS, YYNGEE. There are 14 residues in the CDR3. CDR3 protein: CASSLGGATDTQYF. The CDR3 bases are TGTGCCAGCAGCCTGGGAGGGGCCACAGATACGCAGTATTTT.

The chain joins TRBV6-5 to TRBJ2-1, with D tentatively TRBD2 (6 bases). With 7 bases removed from V and 4 bases from J, the gap between germline ends came to 17 bases. In germline, CDR1 is MNHEY, CDR2 SVGAGI. The CDR3 is 15 residues long. The CDR3 spells CASKSPGLSYNEQFF. CDR3 nucleotide sequence: TGTGCCAGCAAGAGTCCGGGACTCTCATACAATGAGCAGTTCTTC.

The J gene is TRBJ2-7, the V gene TRBV5-4; 7 nucleotides agree with TRBD1. Germline V gene sequence: CDR1 SGHNT, CDR2 YYREEE (reference sequence). Trimming cost V 4 bases and J 2 bases; bases outside gene matches: 9. The CDR3 consists of 15 residues. The CDR3 is CASSARGRYAYEQYF. The CDR3 DNA sequence: TGTGCCAGCAGCGCGAGGGGGCGGTACGCCTACGAGCAGTACTTC.

The V gene is TRBV10-3, the J gene TRBJ1-6; D uncertain. This CDR3 has 15 residues. Germline loops: CDR1 ENHRY, CDR2 SYGVKD. V was shortened by 1 base and J by 5 bases, with 9 bases between the two germline ends. CDR3 nucleotides: TGTGCCATCAGTGAGTTCACTCCGGATAATTCACCCCTCCACTTT. As protein: CAISEFTPDNSPLHF.

This clone has a handful of counts. The chain links TRBV12-5 to TRBJ2-7; tentatively, D is TRBD1 (5 bases). This CDR3 comprises 13 residues. V was cut by 5 bases and J by 6 bases, with 14 bases left in between. The germline CDR1 and CDR2 sequences are LGHNT and FRNRAP. CDR3 in DNA: TGTGCTAGTGGTACCTCAGGTAGGGGCGAGCAGTACTTC. Translation gives CASGTSGRGEQYF.

The V call is TRBV6-5, the J call TRBJ1-2; D is possibly TRBD1 (6 bases). This CDR3 spans 13 amino acids. Per germline, CDR1 MNHEY and CDR2 SVGAGI. Trimming took off 6 bases at V and 3 bases at J, with 11 bases between the two ends. The CDR3 region is CASSNRVDYGYTF. CDR3 DNA sequence: TGTGCCAGCAGCAACAGGGTAGACTATGGCTACACCTTC.

V usage is TRBV12-5 and J usage is TRBJ1-2; TRBD1 matches 8 bases. The CDR3 spans 14 residues. Germline CDR1 reads LGHNT; CDR2 reads FRNRAP. V was pared by 1 base and J by 5 bases, with 3 bases of the junction left unmatched. CDR3 bases: TGTGCTAGTGGTTTGGACAGGGGGTTATATGGCTACACCTTC. Translated, it gives CASGLDRGLYGYTF.

The rearrangement links TRBV6-5 to TRBJ2-7; 12 bases map to TRBD2. V was clipped by 1 base and J by 7 bases; unmatched bases: 5. The CDR3 length is 15 residues. Germline CDR1 and CDR2: MNHEY and SVGAGI. DNA of the CDR3: TGTGCCAGCAGTTACTGGACTAGCGGGACGGGGGAGCAGTACTTC. It encodes CASSYWTSGTGEQYF.

The chain recombines TRBV27 with TRBJ2-7, with TRBD1 matching 8 bases. Germline CDR1 is MNHEY and CDR2 is SMNVEV (reference sequence). V was pared by 7 bases and J by 2 bases, with 7 bases of the junction left unmatched. There are 14 residues in the CDR3. The DNA of the CDR3 is TGTGCCAGCACCCAAGGACAGGGAGCCTACGAGCAGTACTTC. This sequence encodes CASTQGQGAYEQYF.

The V and J genes are TRBV6-6 and TRBJ2-2; D is unresolved. The CDR3 runs 15 residues. Germline V gives CDR1 MNHNY, CDR2 SVGAGI (reference sequence). V was cut by 4 bases and J by 1 base, with 10 bases left in between. CDR3 loop: CASSSGTRNTGELFF. The CDR3 nucleotides are TGTGCCAGCAGTTCAGGCACCCGGAACACCGGGGAGCTGTTTTTT.

The chain joins TRBV7-3 to TRBJ1-2; TRBD1 agrees at 11 bases. The germline V gene has CDR1 SGHTA and CDR2 FQGTGA. Trimming cost V 5 bases and J 6 bases; bases outside gene matches: 5. The CDR3 runs 14 residues. CDR3 DNA: TGTGCCAGCAGCCAAGGACAGGGGGCTGATGGCTACACCTTC. It yields the protein CASSQGQGADGYTF.

The V and J genes are TRBV5-1 and TRBJ2-7; the match to TRBD2 covers 9 bases. This CDR3 spans 14 amino acids. CDR1 is SGHRS, CDR2 YFSETQ, per germline. The trim removed 6 bases at V and 5 bases at J, leaving 9 bases unmatched. CDR3 amino acids: CASKLAGVSHEQYF. As DNA, the CDR3 is TGCGCCAGCAAATTAGCGGGAGTAAGCCACGAGCAGTACTTC.

The chain employs TRBV6-1 and TRBJ2-6; D not certain. CDR1 and CDR2 from the germline V gene are MNHNS and SASEGT. Trimming cost V 8 bases and J 5 bases, with 10 bases left between them. This CDR3 is 13 amino acids long. The CDR3 DNA follows: TGTGCCAGCGCCGGGTTGCGGGCCAACGTCCTGACTTTC. Encoded protein: CASAGLRANVLTF.

This clone has only a few counts. DNA for the CDR3: TGTGCCAGCAGTTTATCGCAGGGTGTGGATGGCTACACCTTC. It specifies CASSLSQGVDGYTF. The chain has TRBV27 and TRBJ1-2; tentatively, D is TRBD1 (5 bases). V was shortened by 0 bases and J by 6 bases, with 11 bases between the two germline ends. CDR3 length equals 14 residues. CDR1 and CDR2 (germline): MNHEY, SMNVEV (reference sequence).

In its sample, this clone was seen once. The rearrangement joins TRBV25-1 to TRBJ1-2, with D tentatively TRBD1 (5 bases). With 1 base removed from V and 0 bases from J, the gap between germline ends came to 12 bases. There are 16 residues in the CDR3. Per germline, CDR1 MGHDK and CDR2 SYGVNS. CDR3 nucleotides: TGTGCCAGCAGTGAATTCTCGGGGGAAGCTAACTATGGCTACACCTTC. It translates to CASSEFSGEANYGYTF.

There are a few counts of this clone. The chain has TRBV27 and TRBJ2-3; D ambiguous. V dropped 3 bases and J dropped 5 bases, with 6 bases sitting between them. CDR1 MNHEY and CDR2 SMNVEV come from the germline V gene (reference sequence). The CDR3 is 12 residues long. CDR3 sequence reads: CASSFKRDTQYF. CDR3 DNA sequence: TGTGCCAGCAGTTTTAAGCGAGATACGCAGTATTTT.

The rearrangement links TRBV11-3 to TRBJ2-3; D ambiguous. Germline V gene data show CDR1 as SGHNT and CDR2 as YENEEA. V was shortened by 3 bases and J by 1 base, with 17 bases between the two germline ends. CDR3 length equals 17 residues. CDR3 protein: CASSLSSRPDGTDTQYF. The CDR3 DNA sequence: TGTGCCAGCAGCTTGTCGTCGCGGCCGGATGGCACAGATACGCAGTATTTT.

The genes are TRBV9 and TRBJ1-1; D possibly corresponds to TRBD1 (6 bases). Germline lookup yields CDR1 SGDLS and CDR2 YYNGEE. V was clipped by 2 bases and J by 2 bases, with 13 bases between them. The CDR3 has 15 residues. The CDR3 loop is CASSVEGGGNTEAFF. Here the CDR3 DNA reads TGTGCCAGCAGCGTGGAGGGGGGGGGCAACACTGAAGCTTTCTTT. The variable domain in full, completed from reference TRBV9 and TRBJ1-1, reads DSGVTQTPKHLITATGQRVTLRCSPRSGDLSVYWYQQSLDQGLQFLIQYYNGEERAKGNILERFSAQQFPDLHSELNLSSLELGDSALYFCASSVEGGGNTEAFFGQGTRLTVV.

The chain employs TRBV18 and TRBJ1-1, with a possible D match to TRBD1 (5 bases). The CDR3 has 14 amino acids. Looked up from germline, CDR1 is KGHSH and CDR2 is LQKENI. The germline V and J ends were trimmed by 2 bases and 3 bases, with 10 bases remaining between them. This CDR3 is CASSPRAGDTEAFF. DNA for the CDR3: TGTGCCAGCTCACCAAGGGCGGGGGACACTGAAGCTTTCTTT.

The rearrangement uses TRBV5-1 and TRBJ2-5; the D gene is possibly TRBD2 (6 bases). The CDR3 runs 15 residues. The germline CDR1 and CDR2 sequences are SGHRS and YFSETQ. Trimming removed 3 bases from V and 2 bases from J, with 14 bases in between. Here the CDR3 DNA reads TGCGCCAGCAGCTGGAGGGACGGCTTACAAGAGACCCAGTACTTC. Residues: CASSWRDGLQETQYF.

The chain couples TRBV7-2 to TRBJ2-1; weak D call: TRBD1 (6 bases). Trimming removed 0 bases from V and 3 bases from J, with 12 bases in between. The CDR3 is 16 residues long. Germline loops: CDR1 SGHTA, CDR2 FQGNSA. The CDR3 region is CASSLAAGQNYNEQFF. DNA for the CDR3: TGTGCCAGCAGCTTAGCGGCTGGACAGAACTACAATGAGCAGTTCTTC. Supplemented by reference TRBV7-2 and TRBJ2-1, the full variable domain reads GAGVSQSPSNKVTEKGKDVELRCDPISGHTALYWYRQSLGQGLEFLIYFQGNSAPDKSGLPSDRFSAERTGGSVSTLTIQRTQQEDSAVYLCASSLAAGQNYNEQFFGPGTRLTVL.

This clone was seen once. The rearrangement links TRBV18 to TRBJ2-1, with 7 bases fitting TRBD1. V was pared by 5 bases and J by 2 bases, with 3 bases of the junction left unmatched. Germline V lookup: CDR1 KGHSH, CDR2 LQKENI. This CDR3 comprises 14 residues. CDR3 region: CASSRDSPYNEQFF. The DNA for the CDR3 is TGTGCCAGCTCAAGGGACAGCCCCTACAATGAGCAGTTCTTC.

The V and J genes are TRBV7-8 and TRBJ2-3; 8 nucleotides match TRBD1. V was clipped by 5 bases and J by 1 base; unmatched bases: 5. CDR1 is SGHVS and CDR2 is FQNEAQ in the germline V gene. CDR3 length equals 15 residues. The CDR3 nucleotides are TGTGCCAGCAGCGTGGACAGGGCGGGCACAGATACGCAGTATTTT. It specifies CASSVDRAGTDTQYF.

The chain employs TRBV7-2 and TRBJ1-5; 9 nucleotides match TRBD1. Per the germline V gene, CDR1 is SGHTA and CDR2 is FQGNSA. This CDR3 spans 15 amino acids. J lost 3 bases, V lost 3 bases, and 3 bases had no gene match. The CDR3 sequence: CASSLTGGVNQPQHF. The CDR3 DNA sequence: TGTGCCAGCAGCTTGACAGGGGGAGTCAATCAGCCCCAGCATTTT.

The chain joins TRBV6-5 to TRBJ1-5, with a weak D call TRBD1 (6 bases). CDR1 is MNHEY, CDR2 SVGAGI, per germline. Trimming shortened V by 5 bases and J by 7 bases, and 12 bases separated the two germline ends. The CDR3 has 13 amino acids. The CDR3 loop reads CASSEARGQPQHF. CDR3 DNA sequence: TGTGCCAGCAGTGAAGCGAGGGGGCAGCCCCAGCATTTT.

This chain links TRBV9 with TRBJ2-7, with 9 nucleotides matching TRBD2. V dropped 2 bases and J dropped 1; count of bases not matched to a gene: 1. Germline-derived CDR1 and CDR2 are SGDLS and YYNGEE. CDR3 size: 14 residues. CDR3 sequence reads: CASSVSGRSYEQYF. CDR3 in DNA: TGTGCCAGCAGCGTTAGCGGGAGATCCTACGAGCAGTACTTC.

The J gene is TRBJ2-3, the V gene TRBV5-1, with TRBD1 matching over 7 bases. With 0 bases clipped from V and 2 bases from J, the junction kept 3 bases outside the gene matches. From germline, CDR1 is SGHRS and CDR2 YFSETQ. The CDR3 covers 15 residues. The CDR3 coding sequence is TGCGCCAGCAGCTTGGAGGGACAGCACACAGATACGCAGTATTTT. Translation: CASSLEGQHTDTQYF.

This clone was found once. The chain employs TRBV5-1 and TRBJ1-6; 7 bases are a match to TRBD1. This CDR3 contains 14 residues. Germline loops: CDR1 SGHRS, CDR2 YFSETQ. V was clipped by 4 bases and J by 8 bases; unmatched bases: 6. The CDR3 reads CASSLTGSDSPLHF. CDR3 sequence (DNA): TGCGCCAGCAGCCTGACAGGGAGCGATTCACCCCTCCACTTT. The full variable domain, rest sourced from reference TRBV5-1 and TRBJ1-6, is KAGVTQTPRYLIKTRGQQVTLSCSPISGHRSVSWYQQTPGQGLQFLFEYFSETQRNKGNFPGRFSGRQFSNSRSEMNVSTLELGDSALYLCASSLTGSDSPLHFGNGTRLTVT.

This chain uses TRBV9 with TRBJ1-1; maybe TRBD1 (5 bases). The germline gives CDR1 SGDLS, CDR2 YYNGEE. Trimming pared 3 bases from V and 4 bases from J, leaving 19 bases between. The CDR3 runs to 16 residues. CDR3 nucleotides: TGTGCCAGCAGCGAGGGAGTGGGGGGGACGGGCACTGAAGCTTTCTTT. Protein product: CASSEGVGGTGTEAFF. Variable domain in full (rest from reference TRBV9 and TRBJ1-1): DSGVTQTPKHLITATGQRVTLRCSPRSGDLSVYWYQQSLDQGLQFLIQYYNGEERAKGNILERFSAQQFPDLHSELNLSSLELGDSALYFCASSEGVGGTGTEAFFGQGTRLTVV.